The next 17 T cell receptor beta chains were all read from a single sample in a study of cytomegalovirus exposure and HLA in healthy donors. Use of 60 Vbeta and 13 Jbeta primers characterized the PCR. Generated by immunoSEQ multiplex PCR, the TCRdb table keeps only in-frame clones and is missing some. The profile covers roughly 200,000 clones, with 70% to 90% appearing a single time and 2.5% to 3% taken by the ten largest. The sequenced sample was PBMCs. All receptors derive from a man younger than 40 in good health and CMV-seronegative.

The CDR3 bases are TGTGCCAGCAGCCCCGGGACTAGTTTTGGTGAGCAGTTCTTC. Its translation: CASSPGTSFGEQFF. This chain joins TRBV7-9 and TRBJ2-1; 8 bases match TRBD2. Trimming removed 5 bases from V and 9 bases from J; junction bases left unmatched: 9. In germline, CDR1 is SEHNR, CDR2 FQNEAQ (reference sequence). The CDR3 consists of 14 residues.

The chain recombines TRBV6-5 with TRBJ1-1; D is unclear. CDR3 length: 15 residues. V lost 7 bases and J lost 0, with 15 bases in between. Germline assignment: CDR1 MNHEY and CDR2 SVGAGI. The CDR3 is CASKSPQTLNTEAFF. The CDR3 DNA reads TGTGCCAGCAAGTCTCCCCAGACATTGAACACTGAAGCTTTCTTT.

This chain uses TRBV19 with TRBJ1-2, with D unclear. The germline gives CDR1 LNHDA, CDR2 SQIVND (reference sequence). This CDR3 has 14 residues. Deletions cut 5 bases from V and 4 bases from J, with 14 bases between. The CDR3 is CASSFLDGIYGYTF. As DNA, the CDR3 is TGTGCCAGTAGTTTTTTAGACGGGATCTATGGCTACACCTTC.

The chain combines TRBV27 with TRBJ1-2; TRBD1 matches 7 bases. The V and J ends lost 2 bases and 2 bases, in that order; junction bases with no gene match: 8. The CDR3 length is 16 residues. Germline-derived CDR1 and CDR2 are MNHEY and SMNVEV (reference sequence). CDR3 sequence reads: CASSLIGRGMNYGYTF. In DNA form, the CDR3 reads TGTGCCAGCAGTTTAATTGGCAGGGGGATGAACTATGGCTACACCTTC.

The chain uses TRBV12-5 and TRBJ1-1; 8 bases map to TRBD1. The V gene end was trimmed by 3 bases and the J gene end by 4 bases; junction bases not matched to a gene: 13. Germline V CDR1 and CDR2: LGHNT, FRNRAP. The CDR3 runs 17 residues. Here the CDR3 DNA reads TGTGCTAGTGGTTTAAAGGACAGGGAAGAGTTGATCACTGAAGCTTTCTTT. Translated, it gives CASGLKDREELITEAFF.

The chain uses TRBV4-2 and TRBJ2-2; TRBD1 is a possible D gene (6 bases). The CDR3 runs 14 residues. CDR1 and CDR2 from the germline V gene are LGHNA and YNFKEQ. Trimming removed 1 base from V and 10 bases from J, with 13 bases in between. The CDR3, as DNA: TGTGCCAGCAGCCAAGGCCAGGGGCAGGAGGAGCTGTTTTTT. Encoded protein: CASSQGQGQEELFF.

The chain combines TRBV5-1 with TRBJ1-2; 7 nucleotides align to TRBD1. The CDR3 covers 13 residues. With V trimmed by 2 bases and J by 5 bases, 3 bases remained unmatched. CDR1 SGHRS and CDR2 YFSETQ come from the germline V gene. The CDR3 sequence: CASSFPGQYGYTF. The CDR3 bases are TGCGCCAGCAGCTTCCCGGGACAGTATGGCTACACCTTC.

The chain employs TRBV7-9 and TRBJ2-2; D is perhaps TRBD2 (6 bases). Germline values: CDR1 SEHNR, CDR2 FQNEAQ (reference sequence). The CDR3 runs to 15 residues. The ends were cut back, 3 bases at V and 0 bases at J, with 8 bases in the middle. The CDR3 here is CASSFGGTNTGELFF. DNA for the CDR3: TGTGCCAGCAGCTTTGGGGGGACGAACACCGGGGAGCTGTTTTTT.

CDR3 in amino acids: CASVFGNQPQHF. The DNA for the CDR3 is TGTGCCAGCGTCTTCGGGAATCAGCCCCAGCATTTT. The gene calls are TRBV6-1 and TRBJ1-5; no reliable D call. The CDR3 has 12 amino acids. Looked up from germline, CDR1 is MNHNS and CDR2 is SASEGT. Trimming shortened V by 8 bases and J by 4 bases, and 9 bases separated the two germline ends.

The chain is built from TRBV5-1 and TRBJ1-1; 11 bases map to TRBD1. This CDR3 is 17 amino acids long. V was clipped by 2 bases and J by 0 bases; unmatched bases: 6. Germline assignment: CDR1 SGHRS and CDR2 YFSETQ. CDR3 bases: TGCGCCAGCAGCTTCCGGGACAGGGGGGTGATGAACACTGAAGCTTTCTTT. Its protein is CASSFRDRGVMNTEAFF.

The sample holds a few counts of this clone. This rearrangement joins TRBV28 to TRBJ2-3; 7 nucleotides agree with TRBD2. CDR1 MDHEN and CDR2 SYDVKM come from the germline V gene. There are 16 residues in the CDR3. The V gene end was trimmed by 1 base and the J gene end by 1 base; junction bases not matched to a gene: 5. CDR3 residues: CASSLYTSDGTDTQYF. The CDR3 bases are TGTGCCAGCAGTTTATACACTAGCGATGGCACAGATACGCAGTATTTT. Using reference TRBV28 and TRBJ2-3 for the parts outside the CDR3, the full variable domain is DVKVTQSSRYLVKRTGEKVFLECVQDMDHENMFWYRQDPGLGLRLIYFSYDVKMKEKGDIPEGYSVSREKKERFSLILESASTNQTSMYLCASSLYTSDGTDTQYFGPGTRLTVL.

The chain links TRBV6-5 to TRBJ2-7; no clear D gene. CDR3 length: 13 amino acids. The V end was cut by 2 bases, the J end by 7 bases, with 12 bases between. Germline CDR1 MNHEY, CDR2 SVGAGI. The CDR3: CASSYVPLGEQYF. The CDR3, as DNA: TGTGCCAGCAGTTACGTACCCCTAGGTGAGCAGTACTTC.

The CDR3 loop is CATSTPPQGGVEKLFF. As DNA, the CDR3 is TGTGCCACCAGCACGCCGCCACAGGGCGGTGTTGAAAAACTGTTTTTT. This chain joins TRBV15 and TRBJ1-4; D might be TRBD1 (6 bases). The CDR3 covers 16 residues. Trimming removed 4 bases from V and 7 bases from J, with 19 bases in between. Germline assignment: CDR1 LNHNV and CDR2 YYDKDF (reference sequence).

On this clone: Other nucleotide sequences from this sample produce the same CDR3. The V gene is TRBV19, the J gene TRBJ1-5; D call uncertain. CDR1 is LNHDA, CDR2 SQIVND, per germline (reference sequence). Trimming took 1 base from V and 4 from J, leaving 5 bases between them. The CDR3 sequence is 13 residues long. The CDR3, as DNA: TGTGCCAGTAGTATAGCGGGGAATCAGCCCCAGCATTTT. This encodes CASSIAGNQPQHF.

The V gene is TRBV6-1, the J gene TRBJ2-2; no firm D call. Trimming removed 6 bases from V and 1 base from J, with 12 bases in between. Germline loops: CDR1 MNHNS, CDR2 SASEGT. The CDR3 covers 15 residues. In DNA form, the CDR3 reads TGTGCCAGCAGCCCCTTGACACGGAACACCGGGGAGCTGTTTTTT. This encodes CASSPLTRNTGELFF.

The chain links TRBV4-2 to TRBJ2-3; 10 positions match TRBD2. Germline CDR1 and CDR2: LGHNA and YNFKEQ. Trimming removed 2 bases from V and 6 bases from J; junction bases left unmatched: 11. The CDR3 loop spans 17 amino acids. CDR3 sequence reads: CASSQSRASGGMDTQYF. In DNA form, the CDR3 reads TGTGCCAGCAGCCAATCCAGGGCTAGCGGGGGTATGGATACGCAGTATTTT.

J is TRBJ2-7 and V is TRBV6-1, with 7 positions matching TRBD1. The CDR3 length is 14 residues. Germline values: CDR1 MNHNS, CDR2 SASEGT. V was pared by 6 bases and J by 0 bases, with 5 bases of the junction left unmatched. The chain's CDR3 is CASRVTGSSYEQYF. For the CDR3, the DNA is TGTGCCAGCAGAGTGACAGGGAGCTCCTACGAGCAGTACTTC.